Listed below are T cell receptor beta chains from one sample, sequenced in a study of blood T cell repertoires in COVID-19. Only in-frame clones appear in the TCRdb table, and some are missing; sequencing was by immunoSEQ multiplex PCR. The sample lists roughly 230,000 clones, roughly 86% occurring once. Sequenced input: peripheral blood. Source of these receptors: a man over 45 with acute or convalescent COVID-19. The conserved cysteine and the conserved F or W are not part of the CDR3 here.

v_call cdr3_aa
TRBV30 AWSVGLTAYNSPLH
TRBV27 ASSLLGTGAYEQY
TRBV28 ASSLRASPLH
TRBV6-5 ASSPGNNQPQH
TRBV28 ASTPRGNGNQPQH
TRBV10-2 ASSVMFGFRRGKQTYNEQF
TRBV2 ASSASIEAF
TRBV7-6 ASSLGGVGYEQY
TRBV29-1 SAYHRGELF
TRBV19 ASSSKTGSNEKLF
TRBV19 ASSIVPGGTSTDTQY
TRBV7-6 ASSLLRGNTGELF
TRBV30 AWGTGTGANVLT
TRBV18 ASSVPGRRGTGELF
TRBV6-5 ASTPQAVRVTEAF
TRBV19 ASSSGTFTGEPTDTQY
TRBV2 ASSGGQGGYEQY
TRBV24-1 ATSDPTGLVDEQF
TRBV6-5 ASKPSGTGVAF
TRBV10-1 ASRGTGLTYEQY
TRBV7-9 ASSLVQGADTQY
TRBV6-6 ASSYPAGAGTYEQY
TRBV28 ASISTEAF
TRBV5-6 ASSLDTLGQAYNSPLH
TRBV6-5 ASETELYGYT
TRBV4-1 ASSQAGGSQPQH
TRBV6-5 ASSYSRGNTIY
TRBV6-5 ASSLGLGQFYGYT
TRBV19 ASSFRDRLNTEAF
TRBV11-3 ASSLAGESYNEQF
TRBV5-1 ASSLYTGGTEAF
TRBV25-1 ASSEEGQYAEAF
TRBV7-9 ASSLVGGGTYNEQF
TRBV18 ASSPSGQPQH
TRBV5-1 ASSLVLAGGETQY
TRBV5-8 AGHLRTSGGWNEQF
TRBV11-3 ASSLGEGNTEAF
TRBV5-1 ASSTIGQGARDTQY
TRBV5-1 ASSLYRTGSGELF
TRBV19 ASSTPRGPPYEQY
TRBV5-8 ASSFGGAITYGYT
TRBV27 ASSLRRSSYEQY
TRBV6-5 ASSWGTGLQETQY
TRBV5-1 ASSQRGNSYEQY
TRBV3-1/TRBV3-2 ASSQAGQLNSPLH
TRBV5-1 ASSLRNPGQGAAGELF
TRBV7-6 ASSPGDRAGYT
TRBV5-1 ASSSSTGTQETQY
TRBV30 AWSVNGAAGDTQY
TRBV6-5 ASSLGGESSYEQY
TRBV6-6 ASSFLSGHTGELF
TRBV28 ASSKREGRQDYGYT
TRBV27 ASSQGLSSSYEQY
TRBV24-1 ATGGGQETQY
TRBV28 ASSFGQGANTGELF
TRBV5-4 ASSLGTGGRTEAF
TRBV7-3 ASSPGTANSPLH